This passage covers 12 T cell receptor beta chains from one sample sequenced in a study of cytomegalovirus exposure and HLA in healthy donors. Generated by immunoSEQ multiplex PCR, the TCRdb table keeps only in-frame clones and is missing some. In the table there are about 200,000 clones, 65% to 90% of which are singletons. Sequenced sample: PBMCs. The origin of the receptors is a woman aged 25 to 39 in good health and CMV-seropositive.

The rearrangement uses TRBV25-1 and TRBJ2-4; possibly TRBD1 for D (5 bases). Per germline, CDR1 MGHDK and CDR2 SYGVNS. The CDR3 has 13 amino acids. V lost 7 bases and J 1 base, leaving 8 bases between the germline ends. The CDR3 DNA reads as TGTGCCAGCATGAAGGGGGCCAAAAACATTCAGTACTTC. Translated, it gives CASMKGAKNIQYF.

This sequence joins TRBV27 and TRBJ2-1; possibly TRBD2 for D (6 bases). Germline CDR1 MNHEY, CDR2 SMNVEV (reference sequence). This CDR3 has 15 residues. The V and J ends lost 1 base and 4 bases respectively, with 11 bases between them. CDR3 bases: TGTGCCAGCAGTTTATTGGCGGGATCATACAATGAGCAGTTCTTC. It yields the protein CASSLLAGSYNEQFF.

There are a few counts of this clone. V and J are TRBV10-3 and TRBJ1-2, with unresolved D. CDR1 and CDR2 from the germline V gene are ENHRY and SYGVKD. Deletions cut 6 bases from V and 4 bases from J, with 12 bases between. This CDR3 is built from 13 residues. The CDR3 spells CAISPQKGYGYTF. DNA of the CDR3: TGTGCCATCAGCCCACAGAAAGGCTATGGCTACACCTTC.

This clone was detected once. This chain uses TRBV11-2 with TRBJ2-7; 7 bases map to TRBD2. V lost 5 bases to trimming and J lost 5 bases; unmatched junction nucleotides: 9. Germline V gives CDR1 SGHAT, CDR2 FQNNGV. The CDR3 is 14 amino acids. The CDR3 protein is CASSPERGSHEQYF. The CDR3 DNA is TGTGCCAGCAGCCCTGAGCGGGGTTCCCACGAGCAGTACTTC.

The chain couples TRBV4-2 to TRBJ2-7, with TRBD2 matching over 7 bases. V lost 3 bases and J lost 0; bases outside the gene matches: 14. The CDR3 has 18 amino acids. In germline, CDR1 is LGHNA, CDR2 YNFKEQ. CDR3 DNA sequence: TGTGCCAGCAGCCATTCAGGCGGGATTCCTAGCGGCTCCTACGAGCAGTACTTC. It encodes CASSHSGGIPSGSYEQYF.

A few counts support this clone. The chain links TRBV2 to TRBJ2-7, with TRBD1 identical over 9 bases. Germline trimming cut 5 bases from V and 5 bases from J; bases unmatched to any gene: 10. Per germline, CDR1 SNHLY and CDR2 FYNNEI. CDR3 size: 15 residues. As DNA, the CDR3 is TGTGCCAGCAGTATATACAGGGGGCTGTTGGACGAGCAGTACTTC. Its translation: CASSIYRGLLDEQYF.

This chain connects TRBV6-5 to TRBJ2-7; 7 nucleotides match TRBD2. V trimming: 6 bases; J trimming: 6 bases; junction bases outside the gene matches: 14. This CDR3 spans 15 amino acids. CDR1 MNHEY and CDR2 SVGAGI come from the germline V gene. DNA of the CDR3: TGTGCCAGCAGGCTCCTGCGCGGGAGTTTCGGCGAGCAGTACTTC. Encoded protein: CASRLLRGSFGEQYF.

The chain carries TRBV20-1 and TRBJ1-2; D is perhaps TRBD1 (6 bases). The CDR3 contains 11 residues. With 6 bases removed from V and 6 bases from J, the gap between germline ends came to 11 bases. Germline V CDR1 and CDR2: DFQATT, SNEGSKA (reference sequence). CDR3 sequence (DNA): TGCAGTGCCTCGGGGGGCGATGGCTACACCTTC. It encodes CSASGGDGYTF.

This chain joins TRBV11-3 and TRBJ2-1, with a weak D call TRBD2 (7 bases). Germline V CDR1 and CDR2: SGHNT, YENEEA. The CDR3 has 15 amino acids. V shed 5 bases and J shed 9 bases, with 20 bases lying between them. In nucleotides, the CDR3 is TGTGCCAGCAGCCCTACCGCGGGGGCCTTAGGTGAGCAGTTCTTC. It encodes CASSPTAGALGEQFF.

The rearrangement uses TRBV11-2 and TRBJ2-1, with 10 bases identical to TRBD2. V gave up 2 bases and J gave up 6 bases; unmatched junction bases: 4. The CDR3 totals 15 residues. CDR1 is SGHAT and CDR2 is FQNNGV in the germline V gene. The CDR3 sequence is CASSLSASGSNEQFF. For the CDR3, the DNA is TGTGCCAGCAGCTTATCGGCTAGCGGGAGCAATGAGCAGTTCTTC.

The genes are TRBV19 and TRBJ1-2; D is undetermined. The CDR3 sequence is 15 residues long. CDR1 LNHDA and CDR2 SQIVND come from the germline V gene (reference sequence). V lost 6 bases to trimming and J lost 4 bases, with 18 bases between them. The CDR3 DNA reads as TGTGCCAGTAGCGAACTTGTGCAATCGTCCTATGGCTACACCTTC. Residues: CASSELVQSSYGYTF.

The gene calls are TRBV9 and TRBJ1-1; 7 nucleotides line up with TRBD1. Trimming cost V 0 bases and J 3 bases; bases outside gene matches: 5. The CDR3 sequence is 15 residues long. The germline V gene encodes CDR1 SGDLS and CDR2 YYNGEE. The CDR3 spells CASSVVEQGYTEAFF. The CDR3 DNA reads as TGTGCCAGCAGCGTAGTGGAACAGGGGTACACTGAAGCTTTCTTT.